The entry below gives a single T cell receptor (beta chain) sequence along with its context. Its target is not known. By quantitative 5'-RACE with molecular barcodes, the TCR beta libraries were made. TCRdb reanalysed the 5' RACE reads using MiXCR and keeps one entry per CDR3 protein. The table lists some 130,000 distinct CDR3 sequences, roughly an eighth of them singletons, with around 3% in the top ten. The germline V gene encodes CDR1 SGHVS and CDR2 FNYEAQ. CDR3 length equals 17 residues. Trimming took 4 bases from V and 6 from J; bases not matched to a gene: 8. The entry originates in a study of CD8 T cells in ankylosing spondylitis. Findings and limits, study-wide: There was a TCR beta motif, made of several highly homologous variants, that appeared characteristic of ankylosing spondylitis blood.

Sequencing used blood, either unsorted or a sorted T cell fraction (not recorded which). The chain carries TRBV7-6 and TRBJ2-1, with TRBD2 identical over 14 bases. The sequence came from a female donor with ankylosing spondylitis or in good health (not recorded which). The CDR3 reads CASSSRLAGGEGNEQFF. The CDR3 DNA reads TGTGCCAGCAGCTCACGACTAGCGGGAGGGGAAGGCAATGAGCAGTTCTTC.